Listed below are T cell receptor beta chains from one sample, sequenced in a study of cytomegalovirus exposure and HLA in healthy donors. Profiling relied on immunoSEQ multiplex PCR, and the TCRdb table lists in-frame clones only, not all of them. The table records about 52,000 clones, roughly 60% of them present only once. Material: PBMCs. These receptors all come from a human donor in good health. CDR3s include the opening cysteine and the closing phenylalanine or tryptophan. A D gene is named only where the DNA matches it firmly. Part of the rows lack a size; the others show once, few, many or a class for expanded clones.

clone_size: -; d_call: -; j_call: TRBJ1-1; v_call: TRBV5-1; cdr3_nt: TGCGCCAGCAGCTTGGACGGGAGGAACACTGAAGCTTTCTTT; cdr3_aa: CASSLDGRNTEAFF
clone_size: few; d_call: -; j_call: TRBJ2-2; v_call: TRBV21-1; cdr3_nt: TGTGCCAGCAGCAAAGGTTTAGACCGGGACAGGGGTATCACCGGGGAGCTGTTTTTT; cdr3_aa: CASSKGLDRDRGITGELFF
clone_size: -; d_call: -; j_call: TRBJ1-1; v_call: TRBV5-4; cdr3_nt: TGTGCCAGCAGCTTGCCAAGCCTGGGGGCGCACACTGAAGCTTTCTTT; cdr3_aa: CASSLPSLGAHTEAFF
clone_size: once; d_call: TRBD2; j_call: TRBJ2-2; v_call: TRBV14; cdr3_nt: TGTGCCAGTTCCGCCGGGACTAGTGGGAGCGGGGAGCTGTTTTTT; cdr3_aa: CASSAGTSGSGELFF
clone_size: -; d_call: -; j_call: TRBJ1-2; v_call: TRBV5-4; cdr3_nt: TGTGCCAGCAGCTTTAAGGGCGACTATGGCTACCCCTTC; cdr3_aa: CASSFKGDYGYPF
clone_size: -; d_call: TRBD1; j_call: TRBJ1-1; v_call: TRBV6-5; cdr3_nt: TGTGCCAGCAGTTACTCTAGGGGGCTCGGGACTGAAGCTTTCTTT; cdr3_aa: CASSYSRGLGTEAFF
clone_size: -; d_call: -; j_call: TRBJ2-7; v_call: TRBV5-4; cdr3_nt: TGTGCCAGCAGCTTGGGGCATGATGCTCGCTACGAGCAGTACTTC; cdr3_aa: CASSLGHDARYEQYF
clone_size: few; d_call: -; j_call: TRBJ2-7; v_call: TRBV2; cdr3_nt: TGTGCCAGCAGCAAAGAGATGTCGATCGTCTACGAGCAGTACTTC; cdr3_aa: CASSKEMSIVYEQYF
clone_size: -; d_call: TRBD1; j_call: TRBJ1-1; v_call: TRBV6-5; cdr3_nt: TGTGCCAGCAGTAACAGGGGTTCAATGAACACTGAAGCTTTCTTT; cdr3_aa: CASSNRGSMNTEAFF
clone_size: -; d_call: TRBD1; j_call: TRBJ2-7; v_call: TRBV6-5; cdr3_nt: TGTGCCAGCAGTGCGGGACAGGGGGCTAGTTACGAGCAGTACTTC; cdr3_aa: CASSAGQGASYEQYF
clone_size: -; d_call: -; j_call: TRBJ1-5; v_call: TRBV2; cdr3_nt: TGTGCCAGCAGTGGCCAGGGGTATAGCAATCAGCCCCAGCATTTT; cdr3_aa: CASSGQGYSNQPQHF
clone_size: -; d_call: -; j_call: TRBJ2-1; v_call: TRBV29-1; cdr3_nt: TGCAGCGTTGACCCTCAGGGGTACAATGAGCAGTTCTTC; cdr3_aa: CSVDPQGYNEQFF
clone_size: -; d_call: TRBD2; j_call: TRBJ2-3; v_call: TRBV2; cdr3_nt: TGTGCCAGCAGTCGCAGACTAGCCGGAGACTTCACAGATACGCAGTATTTT; cdr3_aa: CASSRRLAGDFTDTQYF
clone_size: -; d_call: -; j_call: TRBJ1-2; v_call: TRBV30; cdr3_nt: TGTGCCTGGAGTGTTCTCTCGAACTATGGCTACCCCTTC; cdr3_aa: CAWSVLSNYGYPF
clone_size: few; d_call: -; j_call: TRBJ1-3; v_call: TRBV6-6; cdr3_nt: TGTGCCAGCAGTGAGGGAGGGAGGCCGAACACCATATATTTT; cdr3_aa: CASSEGGRPNTIYF
clone_size: -; d_call: -; j_call: TRBJ1-4; v_call: TRBV5-1; cdr3_nt: TGCGCCAGCAGCTTAGGAAGACAGTCTACTAATGAAAAACTGTTTTTT; cdr3_aa: CASSLGRQSTNEKLFF
clone_size: -; d_call: -; j_call: TRBJ1-1; v_call: TRBV9; cdr3_nt: TGTGCCAGCAGCGACCGTCTTGGGGGGACTGAAGCTTTCTTT; cdr3_aa: CASSDRLGGTEAFF
clone_size: -; d_call: -; j_call: TRBJ1-1; v_call: TRBV30; cdr3_nt: TGTGCCTGGAGTCGGGGGGTGAACACTGAAGCTTTCTTT; cdr3_aa: CAWSRGVNTEAFF
clone_size: -; d_call: -; j_call: TRBJ1-2; v_call: TRBV30; cdr3_nt: TGTGCCTGGCAGAGGGCCAGAGACTATGGCTACACCTTC; cdr3_aa: CAWQRARDYGYTF
clone_size: -; d_call: TRBD1; j_call: TRBJ2-7; v_call: TRBV4-1; cdr3_nt: TGCGCCAGCAGCCATCTCGAGGAAGGGGGCGAGTACGAGCAGTACTTC; cdr3_aa: CASSHLEEGGEYEQYF
clone_size: -; d_call: TRBD2; j_call: TRBJ2-5; v_call: TRBV5-4; cdr3_nt: TGTGCCAGCAGCCCCGGGGGGGCCCACCCGGGCGAGACCCAGTACTTC; cdr3_aa: CASSPGGAHPGETQYF
clone_size: -; d_call: -; j_call: TRBJ2-4; v_call: TRBV23-1; cdr3_nt: TGCGCCAGCCCCGCGCATGCGGCAGATAAAAACATTCAGTACTTC; cdr3_aa: CASPAHAADKNIQYF
clone_size: few; d_call: -; j_call: TRBJ2-1; v_call: TRBV2; cdr3_nt: TGTGCCAGCAGCCCCGACAGTAGCTCCTACAATGAGCAGTTCTTC; cdr3_aa: CASSPDSSSYNEQFF
clone_size: few; d_call: -; j_call: TRBJ2-5; v_call: TRBV5-1; cdr3_nt: TGCGCCAGCAGCTTGCAGGGGCTCGTAGAGACCCAGTACTTC; cdr3_aa: CASSLQGLVETQYF
clone_size: -; d_call: TRBD1; j_call: TRBJ2-5; v_call: TRBV7-2; cdr3_nt: TGTGCCAGCAGCCCGGGACAGGGAGGGGAGACCCAGTACTTC; cdr3_aa: CASSPGQGGETQYF
clone_size: few; d_call: TRBD1; j_call: TRBJ1-1; v_call: TRBV5-1; cdr3_nt: TGCGCCAGCAGCCCGGGACAGGGGGGCACTGAAGCTTTCTTT; cdr3_aa: CASSPGQGGTEAFF
clone_size: once; d_call: TRBD1; j_call: TRBJ1-6; v_call: TRBV7-2; cdr3_nt: TGTGCCAGCAGCTTATGGGACAGGAGCTATAATTCACCCCTCCACTTT; cdr3_aa: CASSLWDRSYNSPLHF
clone_size: few; d_call: -; j_call: TRBJ2-3; v_call: TRBV6-5; cdr3_nt: TGTGCCAGCAGTTTCCGTGGGGCTAGCACAGATACGCAGTATTTT; cdr3_aa: CASSFRGASTDTQYF
clone_size: -; d_call: TRBD1; j_call: TRBJ1-1; v_call: TRBV7-9; cdr3_nt: TGTGCCAGCAGCTTTGACAGGGGGCCGTACACTGAAGCTTTCTTT; cdr3_aa: CASSFDRGPYTEAFF
clone_size: once; d_call: -; j_call: TRBJ1-6; v_call: TRBV30; cdr3_nt: TGTGCCTGGACCGCCGGGGGGGGTACTTCCAATTCACCCCTCCACTTT; cdr3_aa: CAWTAGGGTSNSPLHF
clone_size: -; d_call: TRBD1; j_call: TRBJ2-7; v_call: TRBV6-5; cdr3_nt: TGTGCCAGCGCAAGGGGACAGGGAGCCTACGAGCAGTACTTC; cdr3_aa: CASARGQGAYEQYF
clone_size: -; d_call: -; j_call: TRBJ2-1; v_call: TRBV7-2; cdr3_nt: TGTGCCAGCAGCTTAGATAGGCGACTCCCCTACAATGAGCAGTTCTTC; cdr3_aa: CASSLDRRLPYNEQFF
clone_size: -; d_call: -; j_call: TRBJ1-4; v_call: TRBV9; cdr3_nt: TGTGCCAGCAGCCCGACAGTTATAAATGAAAAACTGTTTTTT; cdr3_aa: CASSPTVINEKLFF
clone_size: few; d_call: -; j_call: TRBJ2-7; v_call: TRBV9; cdr3_nt: TGTGCCAGCAGCGTAACAGGGTCCTACGAGCAGTACTTC; cdr3_aa: CASSVTGSYEQYF
clone_size: few; d_call: -; j_call: TRBJ2-7; v_call: TRBV27; cdr3_nt: TGTGCCAGCAGTCCCCAGCAGTGGGCCTCCTACGAGCAGTACTTC; cdr3_aa: CASSPQQWASYEQYF
clone_size: few; d_call: TRBD1; j_call: TRBJ1-3; v_call: TRBV15; cdr3_nt: TGTGCCACCAGCAGAGTGGCGGGACAGGGGGCTGGAAACACCATATATTTT; cdr3_aa: CATSRVAGQGAGNTIYF
clone_size: -; d_call: TRBD1; j_call: TRBJ2-3; v_call: TRBV4-3; cdr3_nt: TGCGCCAGCAGCCATACCGGGACAGGGAGCACAGATACGCAGTATTTT; cdr3_aa: CASSHTGTGSTDTQYF
clone_size: -; d_call: TRBD1; j_call: TRBJ1-1; v_call: TRBV19; cdr3_nt: TGTGCCAGTAGTGCACCGACAGGGGGTGCCCTAATGAACACTGAAGCTTTCTTT; cdr3_aa: CASSAPTGGALMNTEAFF
clone_size: -; d_call: TRBD2; j_call: TRBJ2-4; v_call: TRBV7-2; cdr3_nt: TGTGCCAGCAGCTCCCTGTCGGGGGGGGAAGACATTCAGTACTTC; cdr3_aa: CASSSLSGGEDIQYF
clone_size: -; d_call: TRBD1; j_call: TRBJ1-2; v_call: TRBV4-1; cdr3_nt: TGCGCCAGCAGCCGATTACAAACAGGGGGCGGCGATTATGGCTACACCTTC; cdr3_aa: CASSRLQTGGGDYGYTF
clone_size: -; d_call: TRBD1; j_call: TRBJ2-7; v_call: TRBV6-6; cdr3_nt: TGTGCCAGCAGTTCCCAGGGGACAGCCACCTACGAGCAGTACTTC; cdr3_aa: CASSSQGTATYEQYF
clone_size: -; d_call: TRBD1; j_call: TRBJ1-2; v_call: TRBV19; cdr3_nt: TGTGCCACTACAATAGGGGGCTACGGCTATGGCTACACCTTC; cdr3_aa: CATTIGGYGYGYTF
clone_size: few; d_call: -; j_call: TRBJ1-1; v_call: TRBV9; cdr3_nt: TGTGCCAGCAGCGTAAATGGACAGCCGAACACTGAAGCTTTCTTT; cdr3_aa: CASSVNGQPNTEAFF
clone_size: -; d_call: TRBD1; j_call: TRBJ1-1; v_call: TRBV11-2; cdr3_nt: TGTGCCAGCAGCTTAGTCACGACAGGGGGAGCTTTCTTT; cdr3_aa: CASSLVTTGGAFF
clone_size: few; d_call: -; j_call: TRBJ1-2; v_call: TRBV6-5; cdr3_nt: TGTGCCAGCAGTACGCCCACGAGTGGCTACACCTTC; cdr3_aa: CASSTPTSGYTF
clone_size: -; d_call: TRBD1; j_call: TRBJ1-4; v_call: TRBV10-3; cdr3_nt: TGTGCCATATCACAGGGGGCGGATGAAAAACTGTTTTTT; cdr3_aa: CAISQGADEKLFF
clone_size: few; d_call: -; j_call: TRBJ1-5; v_call: TRBV19; cdr3_nt: TGTGCCAGTACCTACACCCGACGACAGGCCGATCAGCCCCAGCATTTT; cdr3_aa: CASTYTRRQADQPQHF
clone_size: -; d_call: -; j_call: TRBJ1-6; v_call: TRBV2; cdr3_nt: TGTGCCAGCAGAAGTCGGACAGACCATTCACCCCTCCACTTT; cdr3_aa: CASRSRTDHSPLHF
clone_size: medium-sized; d_call: -; j_call: TRBJ1-2; v_call: TRBV7-2; cdr3_nt: TGTGCCAGCAGCTCCGGGGGTATCTATGGCTACACCTTC; cdr3_aa: CASSSGGIYGYTF
clone_size: -; d_call: TRBD2; j_call: TRBJ2-7; v_call: TRBV6-5; cdr3_nt: TGTGCCAGCGGCCCGGGTAGCGGGGGGACCTACGAGCAGTACTTC; cdr3_aa: CASGPGSGGTYEQYF
clone_size: few; d_call: TRBD2; j_call: TRBJ2-1; v_call: TRBV11-1; cdr3_nt: TGTGCCAGCAGGAGGACTAGCGGGGGAAGCAATGAGCAGTTCTTC; cdr3_aa: CASRRTSGGSNEQFF